The entry below describes one T cell receptor beta chain. Germline CDR1 and CDR2: SGHAT and FQNNGV. The CDR3 has 13 residues. Trimming left V 4 bases short and J 5 bases short, with 11 bases between. Sequencing was performed with immunoSEQ multiplex PCR; in TCRdb, only in-frame clones are kept and a portion is missing. The sample records under 80,000 clones, roughly 93% being singletons. This entry comes from a study of control samples from healthy donors and cancer patients. V usage is TRBV11-2 and J usage is TRBJ2-5; tentatively, D is TRBD2 (6 bases). This clonotype was sampled from a middle-aged woman with lung cancer. The sample consisted of PBMCs. CDR3: CASSWDLRETQYF. For the CDR3, the DNA is TGTGCCAGCAGCTGGGACTTAAGGGAGACCCAGTACTTC.